A selection of T cell receptor beta chains follows, all from one sample in a study of CD8+ T cells in alopecia areata. Clones were sequenced by immunoSEQ multiplex PCR, and TCRdb holds only the in-frame ones, with some missing. Seen here are about 120,000 clones, 53% observed once, and the top ten hold roughly 0.5%. The starting material was CD4+ T cells sorted from blood, obtained at week 4, from a patient treated with tofacitinib. These receptors originate from a human donor with alopecia areata. Each CDR3 is given with its conserved first and last residue.

TRBV7-9	TRBJ2-3	CAGRGGTDTQYF
TRBV6-1	TRBJ1-1	CASIEGTGGITEAFF
TRBV5-1	TRBJ2-7	CASSFDLLQGWSYEQYF
TRBV30	TRBJ1-5	CAWQGAGSNQPQHF
TRBV5-1	TRBJ1-1	CASSGRQPNTEAFF
TRBV7-9	TRBJ1-1	CASSLGQLNTEAFF
TRBV29-1	TRBJ1-2	CSARQETYGYTF
TRBV5-4	TRBJ2-5	CASSQGPQETQYF
TRBV30	TRBJ2-3	CAWRSASGMTDTQYF
TRBV29-1	TRBJ1-1	CSVDLGRDRGLYTEAFF
TRBV25-1	TRBJ1-2	CATQAGGRDGYTF
TRBV29-1	TRBJ1-1	CSVDRGGRGEAFF
TRBV27	TRBJ2-5	CASSARPGKTQYF
TRBV27	TRBJ2-1	CASRRTSGSSYNEQFF
TRBV2	TRBJ2-2	CASRRQGTGELFF
TRBV7-9	TRBJ2-2	CASSFGLAGGRGELFF
TRBV30	TRBJ1-5	CAWSPPRGNQPQHF
TRBV29-1	TRBJ1-1	CSGGTATEAFF
TRBV30	TRBJ2-2	CAWTRQGPGELFF
TRBV2	TRBJ1-2	CASRGVTGGHGYTF
TRBV29-1	TRBJ1-1	CSVRSIQGTEAFF
TRBV6-5	TRBJ2-3	CASSYRSTDTQYF
TRBV29-1	TRBJ2-6	CSVEHPSGANVLTF
TRBV29-1	TRBJ1-5	CSVSPTRDQPQHF
TRBV9	TRBJ2-7	CASSYGTSGNYEQYF
TRBV15	TRBJ2-5	CATSRDRGQGETQYF
TRBV4-1	TRBJ2-5	CASGGSPQETQYF
TRBV2	TRBJ2-7	CASSNTGYEQYF
TRBV27	TRBJ1-1	CASSFTGQRAFF
TRBV7-8	TRBJ2-1	CASSLQGYNEQFF
TRBV2	TRBJ2-6	CASRTDSSGANVLTF
TRBV30	TRBJ2-7	CAWSAPRVAYEQYF
TRBV11-2	TRBJ2-5	CASSLGGLQETQYF
TRBV5-1	TRBJ2-1	CASSGTGTSGSNEQFF
TRBV4-1	TRBJ2-7	CASSRAGGLSYEQYF
TRBV6-1	TRBJ2-3	CASRVANTDTQYF
TRBV6-5	TRBJ2-3	CASKAGQGSADTQYF
TRBV7-6	TRBJ2-1	CASSSNRVQANEQFF
TRBV29-1	TRBJ1-1	CSVYGTANTEAFF
TRBV29-1	TRBJ1-6	CSVRTGGGWSPLHF
TRBV29-1	TRBJ2-1	CSVEYREGYNEQFF
TRBV5-1	TRBJ1-2	CASSPWDGGGRGGYTF
TRBV30	TRBJ2-3	CAWSPSTGSTDTQYF
TRBV9	TRBJ1-1	CASSVGDSGMNTEAFF
TRBV19	TRBJ1-6	CASSPTQGTNSPLHF
TRBV12-5	TRBJ1-1	CASTQDMNTEAFF
TRBV5-6	TRBJ2-2	CASSLAEKDGTGELFF
TRBV4-1	TRBJ1-1	CASSQAGGGTEAFF
TRBV4-1	TRBJ1-3	CASSQEIGGTGFSSGRNTIYF
TRBV9	TRBJ2-5	CASSVASERVETQYF
TRBV4-1	TRBJ2-7	CASSQAGTYYEQYF
TRBV7-2	TRBJ2-4	CASSSEGGPVKNIQYF
TRBV29-1	TRBJ1-1	CSLRRTGGAFF
TRBV7-6	TRBJ2-7	CASSTVTGDSPYEQYF
TRBV7-9	TRBJ2-7	CASSLQVGRSYEQYF
TRBV30	TRBJ2-1	CAATLVRAQNNEQFF
TRBV5-4	TRBJ1-6	CASSLGDRGRVSPLHF